Below are 14 T cell receptor beta chains sequenced from a single sample in a study of early T cells in non-severe SARS-CoV-2 infection. One entry per CDR3 protein, called by TCRdb with MiXCR from the 5' RACE reads. The sample contains 50,000 to 65,000 distinct CDR3 sequences, 8.9% of which appear only once. What was sequenced was whole blood. These receptors were collected from an adult who was a healthcare worker with PCR-confirmed SARS-CoV-2 infection or an uninfected control (not recorded which).

There are many counts of this clonotype. V is TRBV27 and J is TRBJ2-2; TRBD2 matches at 12 bases. V trimming: 4 bases; J trimming: 7 bases; junction bases outside the gene matches: 7. The CDR3 contains 16 residues. Germline-derived CDR1 and CDR2 are MNHEY and SMNVEV (reference sequence). The DNA for the CDR3 is TGTGCCAGCAGTTCCGGACTAGCGGGAAGTTTCGGGGAGCTGTTTTTT. Its translation: CASSSGLAGSFGELFF.

This clonotype was counted at least ten times. The V and J genes are TRBV4-1 and TRBJ1-3, with D tentatively TRBD1 (6 bases). Trimming removed 0 bases at V and 0 bases at J, with 12 bases between. The CDR3 loop spans 17 amino acids. CDR1 is MGHRA, CDR2 YSYEKL, per germline. The CDR3 reads CASSQEIRQDSGNTIYF. The CDR3 region has the DNA TGCGCCAGCAGCCAAGAAATACGACAGGACTCTGGAAACACCATATATTTT.

This clonotype was picked up many times. The V gene is TRBV5-6, the J gene TRBJ2-7; TRBD1 might be the D (6 bases). The V gene's germline CDR1 is SGHDT and CDR2 YYEEEE. The CDR3 contains 13 residues. V was pared by 0 bases and J by 5 bases, with 9 bases between. Here the CDR3 DNA reads TGTGCCAGCAGCTTGGAACAGGGTCACGAGCAGTACTTC. It is translated as CASSLEQGHEQYF.

This clonotype was picked up many times. This sequence joins TRBV20-1 and TRBJ1-1; 9 bases align to TRBD1. This CDR3 contains 13 residues. Germline CDR1 DFQATT, CDR2 SNEGSKA (reference sequence). Trimming removed 3 bases from V and 5 bases from J; junction bases left unmatched: 4. The CDR3: CSASRQGGTEAFF. CDR3 bases: TGCAGTGCTAGTAGACAGGGGGGAACTGAAGCTTTCTTT.

The sample holds a few counts of this clonotype. J is TRBJ2-1 and V is TRBV20-1; TRBD2 agrees at 13 bases. Per germline, CDR1 DFQATT and CDR2 SNEGSKA (reference sequence). J lost 9 bases, V lost 2 bases, and 10 bases had no gene match. CDR3 length: 16 amino acids. CDR3 protein: CSARTTSGRAGGEQFF. As DNA, the CDR3 is TGCAGTGCTAGAACTACTAGCGGGAGGGCCGGGGGTGAGCAGTTCTTC.

There are many counts of this clonotype. CDR3 sequence: CAWTIREQETQYF. In DNA form, the CDR3 reads TGTGCCTGGACTATTAGGGAGCAAGAGACCCAGTACTTC. This rearrangement joins TRBV30 to TRBJ2-5; D is possibly TRBD2 (5 bases). CDR3 size: 13 residues. Germline V gene sequence: CDR1 GTSNPN, CDR2 SVGIG (reference sequence). V shed 4 bases and J shed 2 bases, with 11 bases lying between them.

The V and J genes are TRBV7-2 and TRBJ1-5; D is uncertain. CDR3 size: 16 residues. The V gene lost 5 bases and the J gene lost 1 base, with 15 bases spanning the gap. Germline CDR1 SGHTA, CDR2 FQGNSA. The CDR3 reads CASSPFQPRSNQPQHF. DNA for the CDR3: TGTGCCAGCAGCCCATTTCAGCCGCGGAGCAATCAGCCCCAGCATTTT. Filled out from reference TRBV7-2 and TRBJ1-5, the complete variable domain reads GAGVSQSPSNKVTEKGKDVELRCDPISGHTALYWYRQSLGQGLEFLIYFQGNSAPDKSGLPSDRFSAERTGGSVSTLTIQRTQQEDSAVYLCASSPFQPRSNQPQHFGDGTRLSIL.

The chain employs TRBV2 and TRBJ2-3; either TRBD1 or TRBD2 may fit D (6 bases each). CDR1 is SNHLY, CDR2 FYNNEI, per germline. The CDR3 has 14 residues. Trimming removed 6 bases from V and 1 base from J, with 11 bases in between. The CDR3 coding sequence is TGTGCCAGCAGCGCAGGGGAGGGCACAGATACGCAGTATTTT. As protein: CASSAGEGTDTQYF.

Ten or more counts support this clonotype. The chain has TRBV29-1 and TRBJ2-7; 9 bases fit TRBD1. Germline loops: CDR1 SQVTM, CDR2 ANQGSEA. The ends lost 3 bases at V and 7 bases at J; junction bases unmatched: 7. The CDR3 sequence is 13 residues long. The DNA of the CDR3 is TGCAGCGTTGAGAAACAGGGGGCGTTTGAGCAGTACTTC. Amino acid sequence: CSVEKQGAFEQYF.

This clonotype was picked up many times. The rearrangement uses TRBV28 and TRBJ2-7; tentatively, D is TRBD2 (7 bases). The germline V gene has CDR1 MDHEN and CDR2 SYDVKM. The ends were cut back, 6 bases at V and 0 bases at J, with 15 bases in the middle. This CDR3 has 15 residues. Here the CDR3 reads CASSSGTLSSYEQYF. In DNA, the CDR3 is TGTGCCAGCAGCAGCGGGACATTATCCTCCTACGAGCAGTACTTC.

The chain combines TRBV6-5 with TRBJ2-7; D not resolved. V dropped 2 bases and J dropped 3 bases, with 8 bases sitting between them. The CDR3 is made up of 13 amino acids. CDR1 is MNHEY and CDR2 is SVGAGI in the germline V gene. Here the CDR3 reads CASSYRVGYEQYF. The CDR3 DNA follows: TGTGCCAGCAGTTACAGGGTTGGCTACGAGCAGTACTTC.

This clonotype was counted a few times. CDR3 residues: CSVPAPLGTDTQYF. The CDR3 coding sequence is TGCAGCGTTCCAGCGCCCTTGGGGACAGATACGCAGTATTTT. The V and J genes are TRBV29-1 and TRBJ2-3; D ambiguous. The CDR3 runs to 14 residues. The germline V gene has CDR1 SQVTM and CDR2 ANQGSEA. Deletions cut 5 bases from V and 3 bases from J, with 15 bases between.

In its sample, this clonotype was seen a few times. CDR3 DNA sequence: TGTGCCAGCAGAGGACAGGGAAAGAGAGGCAATCAGCCCCAGCATTTT. Its protein product is CASRGQGKRGNQPQHF. The chain has TRBV21-1 and TRBJ1-5; TRBD1 is taken as the D call from the table, unchecked against the DNA. TRBV21-1 is tagged as a pseudogene. This CDR3 spans 16 amino acids.

This clonotype was detected a few times. The chain has TRBV7-2 and TRBJ1-1; the D is unclear. The germline V gene encodes CDR1 SGHTA and CDR2 FQGNSA. The CDR3 runs 12 residues. V lost 5 bases and J 4 bases, leaving 8 bases between the germline ends. CDR3 loop: CASSPEGTEAFF. CDR3 DNA sequence: TGTGCCAGCAGCCCCGAGGGCACTGAAGCTTTCTTT. The full variable domain, in which reference TRBV7-2 and TRBJ1-1 provide the parts outside the CDR3, is GAGVSQSPSNKVTEKGKDVELRCDPISGHTALYWYRQSLGQGLEFLIYFQGNSAPDKSGLPSDRFSAERTGGSVSTLTIQRTQQEDSAVYLCASSPEGTEAFFGQGTRLTVV.